Reported below is one T cell receptor beta chain. The sample originates from a study of T cell changes during pregnancy in multiple sclerosis. The repertoire was sequenced with immunoSEQ multiplex PCR; TCRdb's copy has only in-frame clones and lacks some. This table holds around 88,000 clones, about 89% found once. The V and J ends lost 5 bases and 0 bases respectively, with 7 bases between them. The CDR3 totals 12 residues. Germline V gene data show CDR1 as GTSNPN and CDR2 as SVGIG (reference sequence). This sample comprised peripheral blood, obtained in the first trimester of pregnancy. This TCR derives from a female donor with multiple sclerosis, enrolled in a pregnancy study. This rearrangement joins TRBV30 to TRBJ1-1; D possibly corresponds to TRBD1 (6 bases). DNA for the CDR3: TGTGCCTGGGACAGGTTGAACACTGAAGCTTTCTTT. Its translation: CAWDRLNTEAFF.